This T cell receptor (beta chain) was identified during a study of brain T cells in children with intractable seizures. The data were produced by immunoSEQ multiplex PCR, yet TCRdb's version contains in-frame clones alone and is incomplete. This table has 340,000 or so clones, about 93% appearing once. Notes on the study in general: Pre- and post-surgery blood differed in depth, so pre-surgery absences may be undersampling.

Comments on this clone: Antigen unknown.

Time point given: blood from clinic visit 5 months post-surgery; TSC patient then seizure free. V shed 5 bases and J shed 2 bases, with 27 bases lying between them. This CDR3 comprises 18 residues. The germline gives CDR1 GTSNPN, CDR2 SVGIG (reference sequence). Sequenced material: peripheral blood, taken 4 to 5 months after surgery. This chain connects TRBV30 to TRBJ2-5; possibly TRBD1 for D (6 bases). This sequence was found in a boy under two years old with tuberous sclerosis and intractable seizures. The CDR3 is CAWHSMTGNLKKQETQYF. For the CDR3, the DNA is TGTGCCTGGCACTCAATGACAGGAAACCTAAAAAAGCAAGAGACCCAGTACTTC.